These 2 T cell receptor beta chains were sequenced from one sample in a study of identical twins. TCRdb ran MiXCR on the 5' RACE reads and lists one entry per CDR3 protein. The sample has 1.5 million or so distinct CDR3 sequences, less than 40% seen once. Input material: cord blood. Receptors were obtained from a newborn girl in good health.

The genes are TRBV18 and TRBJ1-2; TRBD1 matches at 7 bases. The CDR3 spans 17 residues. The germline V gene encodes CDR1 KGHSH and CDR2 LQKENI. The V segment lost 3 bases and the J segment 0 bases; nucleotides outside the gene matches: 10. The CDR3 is CASSPYSTGTANYGYTF. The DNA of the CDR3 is TGTGCCAGCTCACCTTACTCCACCGGGACAGCTAACTATGGCTACACCTTC.

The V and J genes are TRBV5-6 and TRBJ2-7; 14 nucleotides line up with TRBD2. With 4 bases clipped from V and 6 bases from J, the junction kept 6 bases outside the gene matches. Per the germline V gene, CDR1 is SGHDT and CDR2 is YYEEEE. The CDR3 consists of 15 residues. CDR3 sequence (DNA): TGTGCCAGCAGCCTGGGACTAGCGGGAGATTTCGAGCAGTACTTC. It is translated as CASSLGLAGDFEQYF.